In its sample, the clone carrying this T cell receptor (beta chain) was seen many times. Its antigen is currently unknown. The entry originates in a study of tumor-infiltrating lymphocytes in primary liver carcinoma. For the study at large: Ages ranged from 30 to 69, with HCC or mixed HCC-cholangiocarcinoma. Study-level findings and limits: The bulk unsorted samples meant that CD4+ and CD8+ repertoires went uncompared. The study found a significantly higher top-250-clone fraction in tumors than in blood (p = 0.039). Pairs comparing tumor with adjacent tissue or blood overlapped less than pairs drawn from tumor regions.

The researchers produced TCR beta cDNA from 500 to 550 ng total RNA with a constant-region primer. Slightly modified ARM-PCR with three nested multiplex PCR rounds yielded TCR beta libraries. The two initial PCR rounds, about 9 cycles each, used TRBV1-TRBV30 forward and C-beta reverse primers. TCRdb independently ran MiXCR on the multiplex PCR reads; one entry per CDR3 protein. The sample gives around 330,000 distinct CDR3 sequences, almost 60% of which show up once; approximately 15% is in the top ten. Out of unsorted whole blood came the blood RNA, and germline DNA was extracted as well. CDR3 length: 13 residues. CDR1 and CDR2 from the germline V gene are LGHNA and YSLEER. Trimming removed 1 base at V and 3 bases at J, with 6 bases between.

Source material: peripheral blood. The rearrangement uses TRBV4-3 and TRBJ2-5; D may be TRBD2 (5 bases). The receptor comes from a woman under 40 with primary liver carcinoma and hepatitis B virus infection. The chain's CDR3 is CASSQVGEETQYF. The CDR3 DNA is TGCGCCAGCAGCCAAGTCGGGGAAGAGACCCAGTACTTC.